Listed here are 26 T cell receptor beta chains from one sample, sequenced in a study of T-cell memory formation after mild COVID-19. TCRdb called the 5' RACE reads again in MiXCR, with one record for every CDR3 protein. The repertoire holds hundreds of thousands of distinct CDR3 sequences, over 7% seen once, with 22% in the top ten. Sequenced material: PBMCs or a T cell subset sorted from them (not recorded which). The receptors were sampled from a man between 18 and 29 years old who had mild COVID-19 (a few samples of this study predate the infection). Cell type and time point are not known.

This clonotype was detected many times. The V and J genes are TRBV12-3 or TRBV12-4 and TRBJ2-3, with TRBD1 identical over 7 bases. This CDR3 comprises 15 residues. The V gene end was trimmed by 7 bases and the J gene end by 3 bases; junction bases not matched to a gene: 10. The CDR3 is CASTRRQGTTDTQYF. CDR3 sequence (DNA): TGTGCCAGCACCAGACGACAGGGCACTACAGATACGCAGTATTTT.

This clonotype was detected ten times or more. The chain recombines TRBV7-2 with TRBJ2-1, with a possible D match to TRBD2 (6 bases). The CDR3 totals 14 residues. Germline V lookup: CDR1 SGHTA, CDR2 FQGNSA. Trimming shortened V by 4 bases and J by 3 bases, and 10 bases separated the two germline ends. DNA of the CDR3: TGTGCCAGCAGCTCAAGACTAGTCTACAATGAGCAGTTCTTC. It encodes CASSSRLVYNEQFF.

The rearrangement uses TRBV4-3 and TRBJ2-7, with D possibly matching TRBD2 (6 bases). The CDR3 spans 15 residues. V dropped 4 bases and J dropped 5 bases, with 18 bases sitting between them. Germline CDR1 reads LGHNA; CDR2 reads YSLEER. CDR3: CASSPGWGVGNEQYF. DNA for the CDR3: TGCGCCAGCAGCCCTGGCTGGGGGGTGGGAAACGAGCAGTACTTC.

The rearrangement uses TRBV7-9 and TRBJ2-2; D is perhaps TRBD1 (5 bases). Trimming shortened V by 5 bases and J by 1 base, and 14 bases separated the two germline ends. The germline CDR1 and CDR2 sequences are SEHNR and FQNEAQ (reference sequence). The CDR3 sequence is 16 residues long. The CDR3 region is CASSPMEGENTGELFF. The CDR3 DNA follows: TGTGCCAGCAGCCCTATGGAAGGGGAGAACACCGGGGAGCTGTTTTTT.

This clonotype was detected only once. The CDR3 DNA is TGTGCCAGCAGTTCCACTACCCCGGTCCGCTACGAGCAGTACTTC. Amino acid sequence: CASSSTTPVRYEQYF. This sequence joins TRBV12-3 or TRBV12-4 and TRBJ2-7; D is unresolved. The V gene lost 4 bases and the J gene lost 3 bases, with 16 bases spanning the gap. This CDR3 is 15 amino acids long.

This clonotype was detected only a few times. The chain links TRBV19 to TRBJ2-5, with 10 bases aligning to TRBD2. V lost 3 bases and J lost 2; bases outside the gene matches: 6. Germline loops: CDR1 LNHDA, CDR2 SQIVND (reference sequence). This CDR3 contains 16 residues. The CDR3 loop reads CASSMEGSGGQETQYF. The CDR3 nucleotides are TGTGCCAGTAGTATGGAAGGTAGCGGGGGGCAAGAGACCCAGTACTTC.

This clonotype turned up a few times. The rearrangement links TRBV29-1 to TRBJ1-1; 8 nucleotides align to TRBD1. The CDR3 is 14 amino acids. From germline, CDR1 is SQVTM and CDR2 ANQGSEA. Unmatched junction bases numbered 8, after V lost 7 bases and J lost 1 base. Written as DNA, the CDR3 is TGCAGCGCTAGGACAGGGCGGGCGAACACTGAAGCTTTCTTT. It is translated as CSARTGRANTEAFF.

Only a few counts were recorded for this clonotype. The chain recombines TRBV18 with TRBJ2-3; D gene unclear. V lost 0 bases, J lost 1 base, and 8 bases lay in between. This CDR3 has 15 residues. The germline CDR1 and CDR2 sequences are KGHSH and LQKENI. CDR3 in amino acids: CASSPPGYGTDTQYF. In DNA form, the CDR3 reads TGTGCCAGCTCACCACCGGGTTACGGCACAGATACGCAGTATTTT. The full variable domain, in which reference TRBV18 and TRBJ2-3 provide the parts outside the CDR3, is NAGVMQNPRHLVRRRGQEARLRCSPMKGHSHVYWYRQLPEEGLKFMVYLQKENIIDESGMPKERFSAEFPKEGPSILRIQQVVRGDSAAYFCASSPPGYGTDTQYFGPGTRLTVL.

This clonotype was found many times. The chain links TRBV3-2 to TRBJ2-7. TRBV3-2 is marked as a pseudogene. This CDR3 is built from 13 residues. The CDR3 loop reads CASSQDGDYEQYV. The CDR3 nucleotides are TGTGCCAGCAGCCAAGACGGAGACTACGAGCAGTACGTC.

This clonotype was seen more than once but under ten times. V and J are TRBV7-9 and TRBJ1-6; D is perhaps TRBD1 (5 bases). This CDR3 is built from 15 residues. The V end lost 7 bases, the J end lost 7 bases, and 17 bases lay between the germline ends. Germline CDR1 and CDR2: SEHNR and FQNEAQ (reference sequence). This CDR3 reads CASTSWGEKNSPLHF. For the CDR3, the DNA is TGTGCCAGCACCTCTTGGGGGGAAAAAAATTCACCCCTCCACTTT. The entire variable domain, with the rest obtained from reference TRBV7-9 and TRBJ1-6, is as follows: DTGVSQNPRHKITKRGQNVTFRCDPISEHNRLYWYRQTLGQGPEFLTYFQNEAQLEKSRLLSDRFSAERPKGSFSTLEIQRTEQGDSAMYLCASTSWGEKNSPLHFGNGTRLTVT.

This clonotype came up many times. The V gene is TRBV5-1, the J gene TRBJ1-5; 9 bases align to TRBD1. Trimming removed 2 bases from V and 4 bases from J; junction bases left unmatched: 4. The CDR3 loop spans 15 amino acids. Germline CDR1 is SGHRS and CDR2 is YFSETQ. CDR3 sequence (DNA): TGCGCCAGCAGCTTCGGGGACAGGGCAAATCAGCCCCAGCATTTT. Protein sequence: CASSFGDRANQPQHF.

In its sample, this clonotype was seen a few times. In DNA, the CDR3 is TGTGCCAGCGTACCGGGACACGGTCTAGAGCAGTTCTTC. Translation: CASVPGHGLEQFF. The chain uses TRBV7-9 and TRBJ2-1; possible D gene TRBD1, 6 bases. Germline CDR1 and CDR2: SEHNR and FQNEAQ (reference sequence). CDR3 length: 13 amino acids. Trimming cost V 8 bases and J 10 bases, with 18 bases left between them.

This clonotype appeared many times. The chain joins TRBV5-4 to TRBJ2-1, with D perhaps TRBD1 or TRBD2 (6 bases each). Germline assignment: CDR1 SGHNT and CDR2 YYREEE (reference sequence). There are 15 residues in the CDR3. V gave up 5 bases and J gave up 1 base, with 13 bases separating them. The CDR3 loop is CASRRGASSYNEQFF. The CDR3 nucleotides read TGTGCCAGCAGGAGGGGGGCCAGTTCCTACAATGAGCAGTTCTTC.

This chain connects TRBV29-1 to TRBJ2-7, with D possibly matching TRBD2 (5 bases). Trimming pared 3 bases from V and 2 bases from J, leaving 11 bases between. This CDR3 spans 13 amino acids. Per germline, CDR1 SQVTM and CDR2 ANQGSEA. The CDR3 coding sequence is TGCAGCGTTGAGTCCCCGACTACCTACGAGCAGTACTTC. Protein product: CSVESPTTYEQYF.

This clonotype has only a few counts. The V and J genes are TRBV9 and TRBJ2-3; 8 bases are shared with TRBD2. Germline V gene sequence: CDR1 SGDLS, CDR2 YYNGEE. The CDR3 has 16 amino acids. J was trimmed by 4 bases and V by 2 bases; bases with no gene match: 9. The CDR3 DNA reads TGTGCCAGCAGCGTGGTTCCGGGGGGGCGTGCAGATACGCAGTATTTT. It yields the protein CASSVVPGGRADTQYF.

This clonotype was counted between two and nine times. The CDR3 DNA reads TGCGCCAGCAGCCGGACTAGCGTACCTTACAATGAGCAGTTCTTC. Its protein is CASSRTSVPYNEQFF. The chain uses TRBV10-2 and TRBJ2-1, with 9 bases matching TRBD2. The germline CDR1 and CDR2 sequences are WSHSY and SAAADI. CDR3 length: 15 amino acids. The ends lost 6 bases at V and 4 bases at J; junction bases unmatched: 7.

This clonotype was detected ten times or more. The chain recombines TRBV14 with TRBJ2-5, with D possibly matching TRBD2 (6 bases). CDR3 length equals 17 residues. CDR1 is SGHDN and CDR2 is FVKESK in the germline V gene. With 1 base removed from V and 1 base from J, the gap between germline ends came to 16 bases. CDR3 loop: CASSQAGLISGQETQYF. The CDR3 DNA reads TGTGCCAGCAGCCAAGCCGGACTCATTAGCGGCCAAGAGACCCAGTACTTC.

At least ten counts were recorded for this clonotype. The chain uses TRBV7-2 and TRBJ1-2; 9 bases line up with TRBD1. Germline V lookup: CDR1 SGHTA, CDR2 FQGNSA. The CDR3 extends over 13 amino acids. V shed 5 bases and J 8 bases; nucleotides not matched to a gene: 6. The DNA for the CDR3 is TGTGCCAGCAGCCGGGGACAGGGTCAGGGCTACACCTTC. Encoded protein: CASSRGQGQGYTF.

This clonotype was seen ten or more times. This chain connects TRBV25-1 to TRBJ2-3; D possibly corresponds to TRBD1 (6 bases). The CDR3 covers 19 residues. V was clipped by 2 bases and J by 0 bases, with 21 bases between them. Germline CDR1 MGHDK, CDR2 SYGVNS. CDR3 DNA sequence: TGTGCCAGCAGTGAAGAATTTACCGGGACACCTGTTAGCACAGATACGCAGTATTTT. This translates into CASSEEFTGTPVSTDTQYF.

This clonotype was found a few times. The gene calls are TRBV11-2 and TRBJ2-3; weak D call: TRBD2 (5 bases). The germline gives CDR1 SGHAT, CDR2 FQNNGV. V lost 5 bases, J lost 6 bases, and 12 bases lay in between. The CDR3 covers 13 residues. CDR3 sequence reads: CASSIGLLDTQYF. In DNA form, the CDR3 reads TGTGCCAGCAGCATCGGACTCCTGGATACGCAGTATTTT.

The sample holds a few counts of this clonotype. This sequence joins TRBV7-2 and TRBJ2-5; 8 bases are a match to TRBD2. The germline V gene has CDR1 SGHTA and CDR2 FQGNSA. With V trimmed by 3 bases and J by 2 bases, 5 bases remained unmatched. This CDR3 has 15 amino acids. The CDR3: CASSLFGGGQETQYF. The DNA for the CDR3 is TGTGCCAGCAGCTTGTTCGGGGGGGGACAAGAGACCCAGTACTTC.

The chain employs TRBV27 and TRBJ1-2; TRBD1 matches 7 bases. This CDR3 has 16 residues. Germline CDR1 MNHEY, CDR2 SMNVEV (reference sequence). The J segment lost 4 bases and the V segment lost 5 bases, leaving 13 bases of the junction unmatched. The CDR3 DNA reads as TGTGCCAGCAGTGTAGATCGGGACAGACTCCTCTATGGCTACACCTTC. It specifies CASSVDRDRLLYGYTF.

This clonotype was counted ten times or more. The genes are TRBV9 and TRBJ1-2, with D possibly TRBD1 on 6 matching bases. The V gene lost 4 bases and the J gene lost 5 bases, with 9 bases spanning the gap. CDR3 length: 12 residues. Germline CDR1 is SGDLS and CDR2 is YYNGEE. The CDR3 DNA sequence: TGTGCCAGCAGCTCAGGACAGTATGGCTACACCTTC. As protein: CASSSGQYGYTF.

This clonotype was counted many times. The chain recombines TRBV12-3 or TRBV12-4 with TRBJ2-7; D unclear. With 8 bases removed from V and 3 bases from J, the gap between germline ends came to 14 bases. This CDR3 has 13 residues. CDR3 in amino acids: CASGEGLLYEQYV. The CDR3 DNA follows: TGTGCCAGCGGAGAAGGTCTGCTCTACGAGCAGTACGTC.

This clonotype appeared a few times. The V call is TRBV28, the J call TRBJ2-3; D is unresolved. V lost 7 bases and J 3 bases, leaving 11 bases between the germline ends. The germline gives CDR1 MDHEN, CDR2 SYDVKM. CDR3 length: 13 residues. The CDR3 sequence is CASISVRTDTQYF. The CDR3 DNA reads TGTGCCAGCATTTCCGTCAGGACAGATACGCAGTATTTT.

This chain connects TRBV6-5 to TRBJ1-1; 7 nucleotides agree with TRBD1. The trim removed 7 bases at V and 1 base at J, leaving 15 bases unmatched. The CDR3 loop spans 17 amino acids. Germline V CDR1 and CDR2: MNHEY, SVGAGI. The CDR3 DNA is TGTGCCAGCAACCCTCACGGCGCAGGGGGGAAGAACACTGAAGCTTTCTTT. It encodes CASNPHGAGGKNTEAFF.